These T cell receptor beta chains were read from a single sample in a study of T cells in Graves' hyperthyroidism and ophthalmopathy. TCRdb called the multiplex PCR reads again in MiXCR, with one record for every CDR3 protein. The data hold some 720,000 distinct CDR3 sequences, with roughly 15% observed a single time. Specimen: blood. These receptors were taken from a man between 18 and 35 years old with Graves' hyperthyroidism. Both conserved end residues are part of each CDR3. A D gene is named only where the DNA matches it firmly. Some rows mark clone size as missing; the rest say once, few, many or name a class of expanded clone.

CASSPQRGTEAFF	TGTGCCAGCAGCCCGCAGAGAGGCACTGAAGCTTTCTTT	many	TRBJ1-1	TRBV12-3/TRBV12-4	.
CASSLVAGGPYNEQFF	TGTGCCAGCAGCTTAGTGGCGGGAGGGCCCTACAATGAGCAGTTCTTC	few	TRBJ2-1	TRBV7-6	TRBD2
CASSRQGIYGYTF	TGTGCCAGCAGTAGGCAGGGGATCTATGGCTACACCTTC	.	TRBJ1-2	TRBV25-1	.
CASFKSGDYGYTF	TGTGCCAGCTTCAAATCAGGAGACTATGGCTACACCTTC	.	TRBJ1-2	TRBV7-9	.
CASSDERPTTYEQYF	TGTGCCAGCAGTGACGAGCGCCCTACAACCTACGAGCAGTACTTC	many	TRBJ2-7	TRBV2	.
CASYDGGSGYTF	TGTGCCAGCTATGACGGGGGCTCTGGCTACACCTTC	few	TRBJ1-2	TRBV25-1	.
CATRFIQGWDMNTEAFF	TGTGCCACTCGGTTTATACAGGGGTGGGACATGAACACTGAAGCTTTCTTT	many	TRBJ1-1	TRBV10-3	TRBD1
CASSLELAANNEQFF	TGTGCCAGCAGTTTAGAACTAGCGGCTAACAATGAGCAGTTCTTC	.	TRBJ2-1	TRBV12-3/TRBV12-4	TRBD2
CASSLNRDSSYEQYF	TGTGCCAGCAGCTTAAACAGGGACAGCTCCTACGAGCAGTACTTC	many	TRBJ2-7	TRBV11-2	TRBD1
CTSSIGAGGEQFF	TGTACCAGTAGTATAGGGGCGGGAGGAGAGCAGTTCTTC	.	TRBJ2-1	TRBV19	TRBD2
CASSQFTGQGPQAFF	TGTGCCAGCAGCCAATTTACGGGACAGGGGCCTCAAGCTTTCTTT	few	TRBJ1-1	TRBV3-1	TRBD1
CATSGLTPAWNNEQFF	TGTGCCACCAGCGGGCTGACTCCCGCTTGGAACAATGAGCAGTTCTTC	.	TRBJ2-1	TRBV15	.
CASSLLAGGVLHEQFF	TGTGCCAGCAGCCTACTAGCGGGAGGGGTCTTGCATGAGCAGTTCTTC	.	TRBJ2-1	TRBV6-1	TRBD2
CASGTSGRAKKDEQFF	TGTGCCAGCGGTACTAGCGGGAGGGCCAAGAAGGATGAGCAGTTCTTC	many	TRBJ2-1	TRBV6-2/TRBV6-3	TRBD2
CASSQESSSYEQYF	TGTGCCAGCAGCCAAGAGTCGAGCTCCTACGAGCAGTACTTC	.	TRBJ2-7	TRBV4-2	.